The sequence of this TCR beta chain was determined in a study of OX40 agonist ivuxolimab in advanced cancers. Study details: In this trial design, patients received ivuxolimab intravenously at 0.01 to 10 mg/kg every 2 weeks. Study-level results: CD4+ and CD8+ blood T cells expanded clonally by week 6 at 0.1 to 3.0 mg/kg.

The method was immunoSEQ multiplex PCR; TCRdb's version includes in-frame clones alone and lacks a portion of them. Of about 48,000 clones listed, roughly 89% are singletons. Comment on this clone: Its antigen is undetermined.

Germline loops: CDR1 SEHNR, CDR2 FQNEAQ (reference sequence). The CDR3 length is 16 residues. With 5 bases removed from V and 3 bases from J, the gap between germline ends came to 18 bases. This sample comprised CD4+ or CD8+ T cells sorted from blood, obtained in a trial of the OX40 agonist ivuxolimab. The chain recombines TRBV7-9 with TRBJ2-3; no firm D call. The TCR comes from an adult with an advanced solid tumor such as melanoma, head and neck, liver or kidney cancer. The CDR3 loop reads CASSQSTSSRTDTQYF. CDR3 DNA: TGTGCCAGCAGCCAAAGCACCTCGAGTCGAACAGATACGCAGTATTTT.